The rows below give T cell receptor beta chains drawn from one sample of a study of response to subunit inactivated influenza vaccine. A single record per CDR3 protein comes from TCRdb applying MiXCR to the RT-PCR reads. The table has 500,000 to 600,000 distinct CDR3 sequences, approximately 12% seen once; the top ten hold roughly 10%. This sample comprised PBMCs from blood, obtained on the day of vaccination. The receptors here all came from a man aged 50 or older who received an inactivated influenza vaccine. The CDR3 runs from the conserved cysteine through the conserved F or W. D genes are given only for firm matches. Some rows mark clone size as missing; the rest say once, few, many or name a class of expanded clone.

CDR3 protein | CDR3 DNA | J gene | clone size | D gene | V gene
CSANPPGLAGGNEQFF | TGCAGTGCTAACCCCCCGGGACTAGCGGGGGGAAATGAGCAGTTCTTC | TRBJ2-1 | . | TRBD2 | TRBV20-1
CSARDTRGYEQFF | TGCAGTGCTAGAGATACTCGGGGCTATGAGCAGTTCTTC | TRBJ2-1 | few | . | TRBV20-1
CSARDYRGLGEAFF | TGCAGTGCTAGAGATTACAGGGGGCTGGGTGAAGCTTTCTTT | TRBJ1-1 | few | TRBD1 | TRBV20-1
CASSLVLTTGELFF | TGTGCCAGCAGCTTAGTACTAACCACCGGGGAGCTGTTTTTT | TRBJ2-2 | . | . | TRBV11-2
CASTRTGGGNEKLFF | TGTGCCAGCACCCGGACAGGGGGCGGGAATGAAAAACTGTTTTTT | TRBJ1-4 | many | TRBD1 | TRBV12-3/TRBV12-4
CASSPLASYNEQFF | TGTGCCAGCTCCCCGCTTGCGTCCTACAATGAGCAGTTCTTC | TRBJ2-1 | many | . | TRBV3-1
CASSPRGGPGVKETQYF | TGTGCCAGCAGCCCAAGAGGGGGCCCCGGGGTTAAAGAGACCCAGTACTTC | TRBJ2-5 | many | TRBD1 | TRBV7-2
CASTVAGDSYNEQFF | TGCGCCAGCACGGTAGCGGGGGACTCCTACAATGAGCAGTTCTTC | TRBJ2-1 | few | TRBD2 | TRBV5-1
CASSLWRGGAYNEQFF | TGTGCCAGCAGTTTATGGCGGGGGGGCGCCTACAATGAGCAGTTCTTC | TRBJ2-1 | . | TRBD2 | TRBV28
CSARGPRWGAHTPYQETQYF | TGCAGTGCTAGAGGACCTAGGTGGGGGGCCCACACACCGTACCAAGAGACCCAGTACTTC | TRBJ2-5 | . | . | TRBV20-1
CASSLEGAGTDTQYF | TGCGCCAGCAGCTTGGAGGGGGCCGGCACAGATACGCAGTATTTT | TRBJ2-3 | few | TRBD1 | TRBV5-1
CSATTGPLGAYEQYF | TGCAGTGCGACGACAGGGCCACTTGGAGCCTACGAGCAGTACTTC | TRBJ2-7 | . | TRBD1 | TRBV20-1
CASSLRRFWGTNYGYTF | TGTGCCAGCAGTTTACGCCGTTTCTGGGGGACTAACTATGGCTACACCTTC | TRBJ1-2 | . | . | TRBV6-5
CSVEGGNGLAAKRNEQFF | TGCAGCGTTGAAGGTGGGAACGGGCTAGCGGCGAAACGCAATGAGCAGTTCTTC | TRBJ2-1 | few | TRBD2 | TRBV29-1
CSALGTVGSQPQHF | TGCAGTGCTCTTGGGACAGTAGGAAGTCAGCCCCAGCATTTT | TRBJ1-5 | . | TRBD1 | TRBV20-1
CASSHPLNNEQFF | TGTGCCAGCAGCCACCCCCTAAACAATGAGCAGTTCTTC | TRBJ2-1 | few | . | TRBV14
CASSETPNTGELFF | TGCGCCAGCAGCGAGACCCCTAACACCGGGGAGCTGTTTTTT | TRBJ2-2 | . | . | TRBV5-1
CASSKQGHSYEQYF | TGTGCCAGCAGTAAGCAGGGTCACTCCTACGAGCAGTACTTC | TRBJ2-7 | . | . | TRBV6-1
CASSLNTDLNTEAFF | TGTGCCAGCTCCCTCAATACAGATTTGAACACTGAAGCTTTCTTT | TRBJ1-1 | few | . | TRBV18
CASSLDRITSYEQYF | TGTGCCAGCAGCTTGGACAGGATCACTTCCTACGAGCAGTACTTC | TRBJ2-7 | . | TRBD1 | TRBV11-1
CSAATREQFF | TGCAGTGCGGCAACAAGAGAGCAGTTCTTC | TRBJ2-1 | few | . | TRBV20-1
CASSQEDYPQREGLKQYF | TGTGCCAGCAGCCAAGAAGACTATCCCCAGCGGGAGGGCCTCAAGCAGTACTTC | TRBJ2-7 | . | TRBD2 | TRBV3-1
CASSLGILNYEQYF | TGTGCCAGCAGCTTAGGTATCCTAAACTACGAGCAGTACTTC | TRBJ2-7 | few | . | TRBV7-8
CASSSRKRTGWRYNEQFF | TGTGCCAGCAGTTCGCGTAAAAGGACAGGGTGGAGATACAATGAGCAGTTCTTC | TRBJ2-1 | . | TRBD1 | TRBV28
CASSHGRPYEQYF | TGTGCCAGCAGTCACGGCAGACCGTACGAGCAGTACTTC | TRBJ2-7 | . | . | TRBV28